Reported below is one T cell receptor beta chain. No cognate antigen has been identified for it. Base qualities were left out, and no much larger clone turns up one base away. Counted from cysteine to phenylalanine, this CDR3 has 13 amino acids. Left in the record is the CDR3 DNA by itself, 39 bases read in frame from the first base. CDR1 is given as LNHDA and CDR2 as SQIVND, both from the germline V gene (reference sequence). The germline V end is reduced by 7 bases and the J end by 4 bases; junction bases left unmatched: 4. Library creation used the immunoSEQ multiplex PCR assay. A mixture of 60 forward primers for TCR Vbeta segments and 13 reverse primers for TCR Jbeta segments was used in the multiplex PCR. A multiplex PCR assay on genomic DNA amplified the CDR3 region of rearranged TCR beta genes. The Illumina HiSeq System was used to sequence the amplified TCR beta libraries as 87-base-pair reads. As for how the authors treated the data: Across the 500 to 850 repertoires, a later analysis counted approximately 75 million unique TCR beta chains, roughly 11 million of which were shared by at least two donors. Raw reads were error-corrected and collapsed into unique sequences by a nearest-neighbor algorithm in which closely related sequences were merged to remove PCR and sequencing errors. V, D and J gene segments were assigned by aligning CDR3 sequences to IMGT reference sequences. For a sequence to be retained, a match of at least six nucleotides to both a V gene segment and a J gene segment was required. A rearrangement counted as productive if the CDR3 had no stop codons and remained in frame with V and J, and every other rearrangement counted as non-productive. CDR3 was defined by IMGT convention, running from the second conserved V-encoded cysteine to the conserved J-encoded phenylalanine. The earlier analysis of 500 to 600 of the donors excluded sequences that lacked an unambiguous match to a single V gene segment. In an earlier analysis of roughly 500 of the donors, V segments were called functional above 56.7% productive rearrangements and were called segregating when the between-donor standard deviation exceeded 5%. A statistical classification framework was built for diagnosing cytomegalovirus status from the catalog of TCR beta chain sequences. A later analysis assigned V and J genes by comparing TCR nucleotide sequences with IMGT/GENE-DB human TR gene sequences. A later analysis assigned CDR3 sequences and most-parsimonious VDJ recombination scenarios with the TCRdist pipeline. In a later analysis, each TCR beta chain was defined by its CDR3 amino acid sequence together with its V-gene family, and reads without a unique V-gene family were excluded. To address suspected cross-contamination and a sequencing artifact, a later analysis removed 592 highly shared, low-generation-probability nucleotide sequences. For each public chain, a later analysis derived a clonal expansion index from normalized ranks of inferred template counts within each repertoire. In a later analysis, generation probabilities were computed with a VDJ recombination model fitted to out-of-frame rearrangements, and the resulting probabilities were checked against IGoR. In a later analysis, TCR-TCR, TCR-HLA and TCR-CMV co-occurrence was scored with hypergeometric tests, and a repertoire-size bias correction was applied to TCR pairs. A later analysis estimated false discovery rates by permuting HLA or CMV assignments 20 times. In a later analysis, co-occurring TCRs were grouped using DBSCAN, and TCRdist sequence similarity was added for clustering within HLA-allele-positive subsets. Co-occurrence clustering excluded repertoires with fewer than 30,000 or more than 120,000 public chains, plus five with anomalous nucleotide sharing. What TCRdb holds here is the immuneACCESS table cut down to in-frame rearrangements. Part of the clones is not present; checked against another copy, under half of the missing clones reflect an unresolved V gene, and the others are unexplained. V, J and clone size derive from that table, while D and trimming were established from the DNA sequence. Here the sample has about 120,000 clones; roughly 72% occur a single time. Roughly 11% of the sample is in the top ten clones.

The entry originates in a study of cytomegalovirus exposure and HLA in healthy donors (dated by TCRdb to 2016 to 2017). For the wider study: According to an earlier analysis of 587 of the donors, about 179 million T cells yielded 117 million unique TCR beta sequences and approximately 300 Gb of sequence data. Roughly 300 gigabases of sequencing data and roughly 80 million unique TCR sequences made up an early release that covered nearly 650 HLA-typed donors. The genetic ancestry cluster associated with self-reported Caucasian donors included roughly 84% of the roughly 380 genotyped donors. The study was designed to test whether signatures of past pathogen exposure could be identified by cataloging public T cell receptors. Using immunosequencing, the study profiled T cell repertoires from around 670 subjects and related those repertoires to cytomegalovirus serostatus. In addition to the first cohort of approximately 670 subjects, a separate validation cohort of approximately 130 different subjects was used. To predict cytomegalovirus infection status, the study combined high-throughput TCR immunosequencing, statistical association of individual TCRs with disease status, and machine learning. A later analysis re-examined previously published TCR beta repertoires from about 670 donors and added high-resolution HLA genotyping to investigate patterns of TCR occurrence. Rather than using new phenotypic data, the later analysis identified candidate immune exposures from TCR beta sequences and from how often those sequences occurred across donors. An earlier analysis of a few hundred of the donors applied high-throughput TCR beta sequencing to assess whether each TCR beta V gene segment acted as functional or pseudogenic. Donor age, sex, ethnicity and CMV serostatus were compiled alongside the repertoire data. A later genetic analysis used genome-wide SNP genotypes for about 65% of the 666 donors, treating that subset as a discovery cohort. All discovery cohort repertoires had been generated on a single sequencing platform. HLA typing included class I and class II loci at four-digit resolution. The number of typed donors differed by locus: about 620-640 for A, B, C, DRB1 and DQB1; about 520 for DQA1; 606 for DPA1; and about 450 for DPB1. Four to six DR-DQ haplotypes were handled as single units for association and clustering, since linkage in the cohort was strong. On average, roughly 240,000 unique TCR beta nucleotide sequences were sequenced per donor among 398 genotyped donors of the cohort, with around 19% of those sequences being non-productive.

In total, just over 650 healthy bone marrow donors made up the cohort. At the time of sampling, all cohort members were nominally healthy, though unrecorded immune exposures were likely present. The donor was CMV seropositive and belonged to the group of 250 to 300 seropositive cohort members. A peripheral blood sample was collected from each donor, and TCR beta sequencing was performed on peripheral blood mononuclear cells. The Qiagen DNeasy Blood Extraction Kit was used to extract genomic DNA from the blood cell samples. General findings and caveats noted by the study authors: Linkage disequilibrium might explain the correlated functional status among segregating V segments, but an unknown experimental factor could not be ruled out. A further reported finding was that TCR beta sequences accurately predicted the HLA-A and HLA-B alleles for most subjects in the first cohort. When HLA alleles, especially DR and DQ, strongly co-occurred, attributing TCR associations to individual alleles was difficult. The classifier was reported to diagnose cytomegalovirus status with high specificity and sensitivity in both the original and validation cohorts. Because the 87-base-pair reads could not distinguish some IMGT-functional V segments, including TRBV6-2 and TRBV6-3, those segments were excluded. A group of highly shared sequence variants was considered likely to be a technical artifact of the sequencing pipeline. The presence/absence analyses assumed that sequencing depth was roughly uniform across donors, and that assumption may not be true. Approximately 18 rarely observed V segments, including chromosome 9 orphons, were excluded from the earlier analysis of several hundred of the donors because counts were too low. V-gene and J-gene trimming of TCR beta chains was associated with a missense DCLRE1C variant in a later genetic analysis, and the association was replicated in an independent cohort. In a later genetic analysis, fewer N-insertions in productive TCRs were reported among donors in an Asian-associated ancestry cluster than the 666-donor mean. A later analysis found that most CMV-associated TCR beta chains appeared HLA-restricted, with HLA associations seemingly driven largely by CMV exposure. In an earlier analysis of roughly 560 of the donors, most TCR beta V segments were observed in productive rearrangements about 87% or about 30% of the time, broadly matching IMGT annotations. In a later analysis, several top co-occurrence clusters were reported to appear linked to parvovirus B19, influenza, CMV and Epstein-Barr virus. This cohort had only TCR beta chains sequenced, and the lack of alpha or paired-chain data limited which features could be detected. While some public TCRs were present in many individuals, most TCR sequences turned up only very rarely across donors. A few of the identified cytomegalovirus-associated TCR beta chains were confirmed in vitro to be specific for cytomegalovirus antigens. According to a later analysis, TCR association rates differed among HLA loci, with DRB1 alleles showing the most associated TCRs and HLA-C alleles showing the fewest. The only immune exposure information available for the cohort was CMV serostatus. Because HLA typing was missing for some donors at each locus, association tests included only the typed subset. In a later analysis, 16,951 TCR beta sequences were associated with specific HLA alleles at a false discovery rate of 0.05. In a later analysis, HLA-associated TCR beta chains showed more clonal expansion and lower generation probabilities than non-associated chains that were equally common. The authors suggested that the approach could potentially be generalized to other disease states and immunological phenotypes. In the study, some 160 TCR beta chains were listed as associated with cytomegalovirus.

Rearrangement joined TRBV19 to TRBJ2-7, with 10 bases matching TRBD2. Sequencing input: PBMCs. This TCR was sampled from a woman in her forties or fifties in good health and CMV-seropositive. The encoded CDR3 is CASTGTSVYEQYF. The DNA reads TGTGCCAGTACCGGGACTAGCGTATACGAGCAGTACTTC. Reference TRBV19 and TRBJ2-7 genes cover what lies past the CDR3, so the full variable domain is DGGITQSPKYLFRKEGQNVTLSCEQNLNHDAMYWYRQDPGQGLRLIYYSQIVNDFQKGDIAEGYSVSREKKESFPLTVTSAQKNPTAFYLCASTGTSVYEQYFGPGTRLTVT.